This TCR beta chain derives from a study of regulatory T cells in long-lasting Graves disease. Whole-study results and caveats: Among the persistent patients, 2,500 to 3,000 public clonotypes were shared, more than the 950 to 1,000 shared among new patients.

This clonotype was observed at least ten times. Its antigen is unknown. According to the study, TCR beta libraries were built with iRepertoire HTBI primers and CDR3-region Arm-PCR. Using its own MiXCR run on the multiplex PCR reads, TCRdb lists one record per CDR3 protein. The sample consists of more than 300,000 distinct CDR3 sequences, roughly 15% of them appearing once. This CDR3 comprises 15 residues. V lost 3 bases and J lost 4; bases outside the gene matches: 8. Germline V gene lookup returns CDR1 MNHEY and CDR2 SVGAGI. The sample's time point: newly diagnosed GD, antithyroid drugs for less than 3 months. PBMC-extracted RNA yielded the TCR library. Graves' disease diagnoses used American Thyroid Association guidelines. Approximately 8.9-milliliter peripheral blood samples went into EDTA tubes.

The chain is built from TRBV6-5 and TRBJ2-5; 7 nucleotides line up with TRBD2. This TCR was sampled from a female donor with Graves disease. Sequenced here: peripheral blood mononuclear cells (PBMCs), sampled at new diagnosis, from a patient treated with antithyroid drugs. CDR3 loop: CASSYSRTRSETQYF. The DNA of the CDR3 is TGTGCCAGCAGTTATTCCAGGACTAGATCAGAGACCCAGTACTTC.